Following are 18 T cell receptor beta chains from one sample sequenced in a study of T cell responses to AZD1222 COVID-19 vaccine. TCRdb's table, derived via immunoSEQ multiplex PCR, lists solely in-frame clones and lacks some. This repertoire shows about 83,000 clones, more than 75% found once; its top ten account for roughly 4.3%. Sample: peripheral blood, taken on day 0 of MenACWY control vaccination. These receptors originate from an adult in good health.

The chain joins TRBV28 to TRBJ1-4; D not resolved. Germline-derived CDR1 and CDR2 are MDHEN and SYDVKM. The CDR3 has 13 amino acids. Trimming took off 5 bases at V and 7 bases at J, with 11 bases between the two ends. This chain's CDR3 is CASSNTRPEKLFF. The CDR3 DNA is TGTGCCAGCAGTAATACCAGGCCTGAAAAACTGTTTTTT.

J is TRBJ2-5 and V is TRBV7-2, with 9 bases aligning to TRBD2. The CDR3 consists of 14 residues. Germline values: CDR1 SGHTA, CDR2 FQGNSA. Trimming took 4 bases from V and 3 from J; bases not matched to a gene: 3. The CDR3 is CASSSRLAEETQYF. The DNA of the CDR3 is TGTGCCAGCAGCTCCCGACTAGCGGAAGAGACCCAGTACTTC.

The chain uses TRBV28 and TRBJ1-6; D remains ambiguous. This CDR3 has 14 residues. Germline-derived CDR1 and CDR2 are MDHEN and SYDVKM. The ends were cut back, 5 bases at V and 10 bases at J, with 15 bases in the middle. The CDR3 DNA sequence: TGTGCCAGCAGTCCCCACGGGGTAAAATCACCCCTCCACTTT. It translates to CASSPHGVKSPLHF.

This rearrangement joins TRBV27 to TRBJ2-7; tentative D call: TRBD1 (6 bases). Trimming removed 5 bases at V and 3 bases at J, with 26 bases between. The CDR3 length is 18 residues. Germline assignment: CDR1 MNHEY and CDR2 SMNVEV (reference sequence). CDR3 sequence: CASSRFTTGPTVLYEQYF. CDR3 DNA: TGTGCCAGCAGTCGATTCACGACAGGCCCGACAGTTCTCTACGAGCAGTACTTC.

Only one count was recorded for this clone. CDR3 loop: CASSRGYQPQHF. The CDR3 DNA sequence: TGTGCCAGTAGCCGGGGGTATCAGCCCCAGCATTTT. The chain joins TRBV19 to TRBJ1-5, with D maybe TRBD1 (5 bases). The V and J ends lost 6 bases and 5 bases respectively, with 8 bases between them. Germline values: CDR1 LNHDA, CDR2 SQIVND (reference sequence). This CDR3 contains 12 residues. The entire variable domain, with the rest obtained from reference TRBV19 and TRBJ1-5, is as follows: DGGITQSPKYLFRKEGQNVTLSCEQNLNHDAMYWYRQDPGQGLRLIYYSQIVNDFQKGDIAEGYSVSREKKESFPLTVTSAQKNPTAFYLCASSRGYQPQHFGDGTRLSIL.

The chain employs TRBV6-2 or TRBV6-3 and TRBJ1-2, with 7 positions matching TRBD1. The CDR3 is 15 residues long. Germline V lookup: CDR1 MNHEY, CDR2 SVGEGT. V shed 1 base, J shed 6 bases, and the junction held 8 bases outside the gene matches. In DNA, the CDR3 is TGTGCCAGCAGTTACTATTCTGGGACAGCGAATGGCTACACCTTC. It encodes CASSYYSGTANGYTF.

This chain joins TRBV30 and TRBJ1-1; D is undetermined. V lost 0 bases and J 8 bases, leaving 10 bases between the germline ends. Looked up from germline, CDR1 is GTSNPN and CDR2 is SVGIG (reference sequence). The CDR3 consists of 12 residues. The CDR3 protein is CAWSVNRREAFF. Written as DNA, the CDR3 is TGTGCCTGGAGTGTAAATCGGCGGGAAGCTTTCTTT.

The chain uses TRBV4-3 and TRBJ2-6, with a possible D match to TRBD1 (6 bases). V dropped 0 bases and J dropped 0 bases, with 12 bases sitting between them. CDR1 is LGHNA and CDR2 is YSLEER in the germline V gene. CDR3 size: 18 residues. CDR3 sequence reads: CASSQDRQAPSGANVLTF. CDR3 DNA: TGCGCCAGCAGCCAAGATCGACAGGCCCCCTCTGGGGCCAACGTCCTGACTTTC.

This chain joins TRBV19 and TRBJ1-2; unclear D gene. In germline, CDR1 is LNHDA, CDR2 SQIVND (reference sequence). V gave up 1 base and J gave up 3 bases, with 6 bases separating them. The CDR3 spans 13 residues. The CDR3 sequence: CASSIVGDYGYTF. CDR3 DNA: TGTGCCAGTAGTATAGTTGGAGACTATGGCTACACCTTC.

The CDR3 region has the DNA TGTGCCAGCAGCCAGGGGACAGCCGGGGAGCTGTTTTTT. As protein: CASSQGTAGELFF. The chain carries TRBV7-2 and TRBJ2-2; 7 bases are a match to TRBD1. The germline gives CDR1 SGHTA, CDR2 FQGNSA. The CDR3 covers 13 residues. Germline trimming cut 5 bases from V and 6 bases from J; bases unmatched to any gene: 3.

V gene TRBV30 combines with J gene TRBJ2-7, with D perhaps matching TRBD2 (5 bases). CDR3 size: 11 residues. CDR1 GTSNPN and CDR2 SVGIG come from the germline V gene (reference sequence). Trimming took off 1 base at V and 5 bases at J, with 6 bases between the two ends. The CDR3 reads CAWSAGNEQYF. The CDR3 region has the DNA TGTGCCTGGAGTGCCGGGAACGAGCAGTACTTC.

This clone appeared a single time. One end of the junction varies from germline; a read error may be responsible. CDR3: CASSLGWVVSF. In nucleotides, the CDR3 is TGTGCCAGCAGTTTGGGGTGGGTGGTGTCTTTT. The chain carries TRBV28 and TRBJ1-3; D is unclear. The CDR3 covers 11 residues. Germline values: CDR1 MDHEN, CDR2 SYDVKM.

This clone was observed a single time. The rearrangement links TRBV20-1 to TRBJ1-4, with D unresolved. Germline loops: CDR1 DFQATT, CDR2 SNEGSKA (reference sequence). Trimming stripped 3 bases from V and 12 bases from J, with 11 bases between. This CDR3 spans 11 amino acids. CDR3 residues: CSASEGGELFF. For the CDR3, the DNA is TGCAGTGCTAGTGAAGGTGGAGAACTGTTTTTT.

A few counts support this clone. The chain combines TRBV12-3 or TRBV12-4 with TRBJ2-7; D unresolved. V was trimmed by 5 bases and J by 3 bases, leaving 8 bases between them. The CDR3 is 12 residues long. The CDR3 nucleotides are TGTGCCAGCAGTCCAGGCGTCTACGAGCAGTACTTC. Residues: CASSPGVYEQYF.

V is TRBV6-2 or TRBV6-3 and J is TRBJ2-7; 8 bases fit TRBD2. The germline V gene has CDR1 MNHEY and CDR2 SVGEGT. Trimming removed 6 bases from V and 7 bases from J; junction bases left unmatched: 11. The CDR3 covers 14 residues. DNA for the CDR3: TGTGCCAGCAGCATACTAGCGGTAACCGGGGAGCAGTACTTC. Protein sequence: CASSILAVTGEQYF.

The chain couples TRBV30 to TRBJ2-4, with D perhaps TRBD1 or TRBD2 (5 bases each). The CDR3 contains 14 residues. CDR1 and CDR2 (germline): GTSNPN, SVGIG (reference sequence). V was trimmed by 3 bases and J by 1 base, leaving 10 bases between them. The CDR3, as DNA: TGTGCCTGGAGAGTAGAGGGGGCCAAAAACATTCAGTACTTC. It yields the protein CAWRVEGAKNIQYF. The full variable domain, completed using reference TRBV30 and TRBJ2-4, is SQTIHQWPATLVQPVGSPLSLECTVEGTSNPNLYWYRQAAGRGLQLLFYSVGIGQISSEVPQNLSASRPQDRQFILSSKKLLLSDSGFYLCAWRVEGAKNIQYFGAGTRLSVL.

CDR3 coding DNA: TGTGCCAGTGGAGAAGATAAACTGTTTTTT. Its translation is CASGEDKLFF. This chain connects TRBV2 to TRBJ1-4; D is ambiguous. Germline lookup yields CDR1 SNHLY and CDR2 FYNNEI. V lost 9 bases and J 11 bases, leaving 10 bases between the germline ends. The CDR3 totals 10 residues.

V usage is TRBV5-1 and J usage is TRBJ2-1; D ambiguous. Per the germline V gene, CDR1 is SGHRS and CDR2 is YFSETQ. CDR3 size: 14 residues. V was shortened by 0 bases and J by 8 bases, with 12 bases between the two germline ends. CDR3 in amino acids: CASSLDPTVDEQFF. The CDR3 DNA sequence: TGCGCCAGCAGCTTGGACCCGACGGTCGATGAGCAGTTCTTC. Combining the CDR3 with reference TRBV5-1 and TRBJ2-1 gives the whole variable domain KAGVTQTPRYLIKTRGQQVTLSCSPISGHRSVSWYQQTPGQGLQFLFEYFSETQRNKGNFPGRFSGRQFSNSRSEMNVSTLELGDSALYLCASSLDPTVDEQFFGPGTRLTVL.